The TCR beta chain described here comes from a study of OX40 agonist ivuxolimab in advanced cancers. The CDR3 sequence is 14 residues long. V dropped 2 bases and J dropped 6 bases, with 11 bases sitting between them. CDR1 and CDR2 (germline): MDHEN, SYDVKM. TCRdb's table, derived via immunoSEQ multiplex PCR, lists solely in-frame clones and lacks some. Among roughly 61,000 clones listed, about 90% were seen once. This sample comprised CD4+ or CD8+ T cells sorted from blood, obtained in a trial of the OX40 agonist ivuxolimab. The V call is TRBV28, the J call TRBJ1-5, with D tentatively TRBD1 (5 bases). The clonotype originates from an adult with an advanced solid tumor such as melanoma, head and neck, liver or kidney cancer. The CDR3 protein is CASSLGGSGQPQHF. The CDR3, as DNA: TGTGCCAGCAGTTTAGGGGGGTCGGGTCAGCCCCAGCATTTT.